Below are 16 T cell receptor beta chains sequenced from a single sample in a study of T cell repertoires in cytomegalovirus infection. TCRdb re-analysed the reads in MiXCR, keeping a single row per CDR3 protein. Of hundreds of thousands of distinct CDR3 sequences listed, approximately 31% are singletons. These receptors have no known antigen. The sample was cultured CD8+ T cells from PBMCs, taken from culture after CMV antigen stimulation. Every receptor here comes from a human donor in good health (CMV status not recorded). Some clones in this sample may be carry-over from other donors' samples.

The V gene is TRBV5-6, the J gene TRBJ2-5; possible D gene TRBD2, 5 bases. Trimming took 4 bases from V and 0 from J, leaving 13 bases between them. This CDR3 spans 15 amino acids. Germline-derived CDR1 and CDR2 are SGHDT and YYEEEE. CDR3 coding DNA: TGTGCCAGCAGCCCGATTAGCGACTACCAAGAGACCCAGTACTTC. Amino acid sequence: CASSPISDYQETQYF.

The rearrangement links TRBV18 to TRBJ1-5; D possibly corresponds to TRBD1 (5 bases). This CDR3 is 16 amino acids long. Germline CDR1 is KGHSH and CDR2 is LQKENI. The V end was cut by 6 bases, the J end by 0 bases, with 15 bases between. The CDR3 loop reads CASSEGEGISNQPQHF. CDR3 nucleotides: TGTGCCAGCTCCGAAGGGGAGGGGATTAGCAATCAGCCCCAGCATTTT. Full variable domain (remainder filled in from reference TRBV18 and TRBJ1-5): NAGVMQNPRHLVRRRGQEARLRCSPMKGHSHVYWYRQLPEEGLKFMVYLQKENIIDESGMPKERFSAEFPKEGPSILRIQQVVRGDSAAYFCASSEGEGISNQPQHFGDGTRLSIL.

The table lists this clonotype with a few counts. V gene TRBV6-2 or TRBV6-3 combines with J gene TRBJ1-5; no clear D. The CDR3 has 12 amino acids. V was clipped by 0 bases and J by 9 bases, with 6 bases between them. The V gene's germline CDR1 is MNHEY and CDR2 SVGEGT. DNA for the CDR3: TGTGCCAGCAGTTACTCGTGGATGCCCCAGCATTTT. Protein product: CASSYSWMPQHF.

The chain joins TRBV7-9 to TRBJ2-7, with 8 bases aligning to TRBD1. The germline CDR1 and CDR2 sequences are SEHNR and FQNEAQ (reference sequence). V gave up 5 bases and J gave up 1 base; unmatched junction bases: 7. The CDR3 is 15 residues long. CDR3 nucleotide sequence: TGTGCCAGCAGCACCGGGACAGGCCGTTCCTACGAGCAGTACTTC. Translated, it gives CASSTGTGRSYEQYF.

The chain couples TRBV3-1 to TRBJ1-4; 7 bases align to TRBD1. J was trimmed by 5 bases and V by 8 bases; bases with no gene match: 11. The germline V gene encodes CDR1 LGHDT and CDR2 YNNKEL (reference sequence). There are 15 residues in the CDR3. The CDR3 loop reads CASSYLEGANEKLFF. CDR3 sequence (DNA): TGTGCCAGCTCATACCTCGAGGGGGCAAATGAAAAACTGTTTTTT.

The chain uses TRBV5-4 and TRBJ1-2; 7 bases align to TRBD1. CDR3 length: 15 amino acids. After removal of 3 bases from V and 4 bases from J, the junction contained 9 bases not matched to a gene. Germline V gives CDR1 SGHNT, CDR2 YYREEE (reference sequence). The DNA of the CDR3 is TGTGCCAGCAGCTCCTACAGGGGAAGCACCTATGGCTACACCTTC. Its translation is CASSSYRGSTYGYTF.

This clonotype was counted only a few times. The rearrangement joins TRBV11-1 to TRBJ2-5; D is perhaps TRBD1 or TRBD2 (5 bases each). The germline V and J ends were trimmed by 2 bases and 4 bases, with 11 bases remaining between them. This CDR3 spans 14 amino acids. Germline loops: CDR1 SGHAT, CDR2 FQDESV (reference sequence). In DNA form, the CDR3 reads TGTGCCAGCAGCTTAATGGGGGATCGAGAGACCCAGTACTTC. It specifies CASSLMGDRETQYF.

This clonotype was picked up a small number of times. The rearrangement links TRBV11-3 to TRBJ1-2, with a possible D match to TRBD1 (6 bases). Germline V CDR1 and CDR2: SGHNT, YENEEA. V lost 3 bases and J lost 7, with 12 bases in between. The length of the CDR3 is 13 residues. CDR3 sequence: CASSFPGGAGYTF. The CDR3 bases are TGTGCCAGCAGCTTTCCCGGGGGGGCTGGCTACACCTTC.

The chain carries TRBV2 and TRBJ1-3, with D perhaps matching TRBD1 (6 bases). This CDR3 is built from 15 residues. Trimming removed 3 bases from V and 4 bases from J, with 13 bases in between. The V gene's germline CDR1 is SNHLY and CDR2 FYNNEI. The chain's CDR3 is CASSDPPGHGNTIYF. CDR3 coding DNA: TGTGCCAGCAGTGACCCTCCGGGACACGGAAACACCATATATTTT.

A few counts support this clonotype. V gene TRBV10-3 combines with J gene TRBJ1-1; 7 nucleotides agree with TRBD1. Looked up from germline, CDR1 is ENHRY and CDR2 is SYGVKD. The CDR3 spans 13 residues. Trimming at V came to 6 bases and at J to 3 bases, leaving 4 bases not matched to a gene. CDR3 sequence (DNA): TGTGCCATCAGGAACAGGGGTGACACTGAAGCTTTCTTT. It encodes CAIRNRGDTEAFF.

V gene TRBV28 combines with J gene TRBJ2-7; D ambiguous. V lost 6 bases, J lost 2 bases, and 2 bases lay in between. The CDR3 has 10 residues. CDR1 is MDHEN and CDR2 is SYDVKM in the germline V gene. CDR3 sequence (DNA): TGTGCCAGCAGGCCCTACGAGCAGTACGTC. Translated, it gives CASRPYEQYV.

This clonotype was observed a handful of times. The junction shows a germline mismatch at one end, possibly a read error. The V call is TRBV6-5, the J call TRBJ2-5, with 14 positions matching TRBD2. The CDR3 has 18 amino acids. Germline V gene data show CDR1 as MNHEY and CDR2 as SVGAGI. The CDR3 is CASSHSLRLAGGQETQYF. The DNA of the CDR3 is TGTGCCAGCAGTCACTCGCTCCGACTAGCGGGGGGGCAAGAGACCCAGTACTTC.

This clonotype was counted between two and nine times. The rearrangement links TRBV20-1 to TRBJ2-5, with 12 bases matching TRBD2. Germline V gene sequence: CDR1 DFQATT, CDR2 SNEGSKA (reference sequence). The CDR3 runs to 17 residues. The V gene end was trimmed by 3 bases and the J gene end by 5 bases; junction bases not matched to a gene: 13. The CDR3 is CSARPYRTSGDLETQYF. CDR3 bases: TGCAGTGCTAGGCCCTACCGGACTAGCGGGGACCTCGAGACCCAGTACTTC.

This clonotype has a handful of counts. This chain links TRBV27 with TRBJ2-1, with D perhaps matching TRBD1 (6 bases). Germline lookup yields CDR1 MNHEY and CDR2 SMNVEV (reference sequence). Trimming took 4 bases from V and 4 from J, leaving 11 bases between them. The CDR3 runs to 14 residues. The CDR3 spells CASSWTVDYNEQFF. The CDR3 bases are TGTGCCAGCAGTTGGACAGTGGATTACAATGAGCAGTTCTTC.

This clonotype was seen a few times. The DNA for the CDR3 is TGTGCCAGCAGTTACATGGGAAGCCCCAATGAAAAACTGTTTTTT. Translation gives CASSYMGSPNEKLFF. The chain combines TRBV6-6 with TRBJ1-4, with unresolved D. Germline V lookup: CDR1 MNHNY, CDR2 SVGAGI (reference sequence). V lost 2 bases and J 5 bases, leaving 12 bases between the germline ends. The length of the CDR3 is 15 residues.

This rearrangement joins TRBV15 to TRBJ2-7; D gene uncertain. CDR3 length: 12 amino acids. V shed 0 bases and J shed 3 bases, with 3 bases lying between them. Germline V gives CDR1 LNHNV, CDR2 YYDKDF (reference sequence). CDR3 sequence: CATSRDYYEQYF. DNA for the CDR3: TGTGCCACCAGCAGAGATTACTACGAGCAGTACTTC.